Listed here is a single T cell receptor (beta chain). Its cognate antigen has yet to be identified. Base-call qualities are not available, and no considerably larger clone is one nucleotide away. The collaborating institutions used their own protocols to collect whole blood in K2EDTA tubes. Collaborator samples were shipped for TCRbeta analysis as frozen whole blood, isolated PBMCs, or DNA extracted from either sample type. The immunoSEQ Assay, a bias-controlled multiplex PCR, was used to amplify TCRbeta CDR3 regions from genomic DNA. The study's processing was this. The number of nucleated cells in each sample was estimated by amplification of reference gene primers within the assay. Sequence reads were collapsed and filtered to measure the absolute abundance of every unique TCRbeta CDR3 rearrangement. For each sample, productive Simpson clonality was calculated as the square root of Simpson's diversity index over productive rearrangements. The immuneACCESS repertoire file appears here via TCRdb, limited to in-frame rearrangements. These files lack a portion of the clones; in checked studies, under half of the deficit traces to unresolved V genes, and the cause of the others is not known. The V and J calls and clone size are taken from that table; D and trimming were inferred from the DNA. This sample lists about 150,000 clones; 75% to 90% were detected once. The top ten constitute roughly 2.9% of the sample.

The sample belongs to a study of blood T cell repertoires in COVID-19 (dated by TCRdb to about 2020). Regarding the study in general: Samples from collaborators originated in the United States, Italy and Spain and spanned both the acute and convalescent phases of COVID-19. HLA class I and class II types, where available, came from metadata supplied by the sample provider rather than from assay-based typing. Deeply sampled blood TCRbeta repertoires from subjects exposed to, actively infected with, or recovered from COVID-19 were included in the dataset. The repertoires were released in a freely available public database meant as a resource for research on the immune response to SARS-CoV-2. The material from the prospective study consisted of cDNA or gDNA derived from T cells, B-cell-depleted T cells, or PBMCs. A de-identified subject ID, COVID-19 status, age in years and sex were almost always included in the sample metadata. The samples were drawn from two sources: the first 160 participants of the ongoing ImmuneRACE study, and fewer than 1,500 subjects contributed by 6 global collaborators. General study outcomes and caveats: Clinical and demographic metadata were provided uncurated, with the amount varying by source and participant.

Source material: peripheral blood. The TCR comes from a woman aged 60 to 75 with acute or convalescent COVID-19.

The CDR3 reads as follows: CASSYGSSRLNYGYTF. In nucleotide form, the sequence is TGTGCCAGCAGTTATGGAAGCAGTAGACTTAACTATGGCTACACCTTC. The chain is assembled from TRBV6-2 or TRBV6-3 and TRBJ1-2, with no confident D gene call. The germline V gene encodes CDR1 MNHEY and CDR2 SVGEGT. The V and J ends are trimmed by 3 bases and 1 base, leaving 15 bases between them. The CDR3 has 16 amino acids, counting the end cysteine and phenylalanine. Solely the CDR3 DNA is kept, with 48 bases framed from the first base.